The next 31 T cell receptor beta chains were all read from a single sample in a study of blood T cell repertoires in COVID-19 (dated by TCRdb to between 2020 and 2021). Libraries were built with the immunoSEQ multiplex PCR assay. TCRdb stores this immuneACCESS table with in-frame sequences only. Part of the clones is absent; in the studies checked, under half of the shortfall reflects unresolved V genes, and no reason is known for the rest. For this sample the table gives roughly 150,000 clones, of which approximately 88% were detected only once. The top ten clones comprise around 10% of the sample. Input material: peripheral blood. The source of these receptors is an elderly woman with active or convalescent COVID-19.

The CDR3 DNA follows: TGCGCCAGCAGCCAAGAGACGGGACAGTCGAGCTCTGGAAACACCATATATTTT. It encodes CASSQETGQSSSGNTIYF. The V and J genes are TRBV4-3 and TRBJ1-3, with 7 nucleotides matching TRBD1. Per germline, CDR1 LGHNA and CDR2 YSLEER. This CDR3 has 18 residues. J lost 0 bases, V lost 0 bases, and 8 bases had no gene match.

This chain connects TRBV10-1 to TRBJ1-2, with a tentative D call TRBD1 (5 bases). V lost 8 bases and J lost 8, with 21 bases in between. The germline V gene encodes CDR1 WNHNN and CDR2 SYGVQD (reference sequence). This CDR3 is built from 14 residues. The CDR3 coding sequence is TGCGCCAGCGGGAGGTATGGAAGGGGTCGGGGCTACACCTTC. Translating it yields CASGRYGRGRGYTF.

V usage is TRBV4-2 and J usage is TRBJ2-3; D unclear. The V end was cut by 0 bases, the J end by 0 bases, with 13 bases between. Germline CDR1 and CDR2: LGHNA and YNFKEQ. This CDR3 contains 17 residues. The CDR3 bases are TGTGCCAGCAGCCAAGATCCTTATGTCTCTAGCACAGATACGCAGTATTTT. Its protein is CASSQDPYVSSTDTQYF.

This clone was seen just once. The DNA for the CDR3 is TGCGCCAGCAGGCCCCTCCGACAGGGGGTTGGGAACACTGAAGCTTTCTTT. This encodes CASRPLRQGVGNTEAFF. The chain recombines TRBV5-1 with TRBJ1-1; 9 bases line up with TRBD1. Per the germline V gene, CDR1 is SGHRS and CDR2 is YFSETQ. This CDR3 has 17 amino acids. V dropped 5 bases and J dropped 1; count of bases not matched to a gene: 12.

V and J are TRBV27 and TRBJ2-5; TRBD2 matches at 12 bases. The CDR3 has 17 amino acids. The germline V gene has CDR1 MNHEY and CDR2 SMNVEV (reference sequence). With 3 bases clipped from V and 5 bases from J, the junction kept 10 bases outside the gene matches. This CDR3 reads CASSLGLLAGGPETQYF. As DNA, the CDR3 is TGTGCCAGCAGTTTGGGGCTCCTAGCGGGGGGGCCGGAGACCCAGTACTTC.

The genes are TRBV5-8 and TRBJ1-1, with D unclear. CDR3 size: 13 residues. V gave up 0 bases and J gave up 1 base, with 4 bases separating them. From germline, CDR1 is SGHTS and CDR2 YDEGEE. DNA for the CDR3: TGTGCCAGCAGCTTGGTCTCGAACACTGAAGCTTTCTTT. This translates into CASSLVSNTEAFF.

This clone was seen once. This rearrangement joins TRBV12-1 to TRBJ1-2. TRBV12-1 is deemed a pseudogene. This CDR3 spans 11 amino acids. In DNA, the CDR3 is TGTGCCAGGAGGAGGTACGGGGGCTACACCTTC. Protein sequence: CARRRYGGYTF.

J is TRBJ1-4 and V is TRBV4-3; D is possibly TRBD1 (6 bases). Germline-derived CDR1 and CDR2 are LGHNA and YSLEER. The V gene lost 3 bases and the J gene lost 8 bases, with 13 bases spanning the gap. The CDR3 has 14 residues. The CDR3 loop is CASSQGAVEEKLFF. DNA for the CDR3: TGCGCCAGCAGCCAGGGGGCTGTAGAAGAAAAACTGTTTTTT.

The chain carries TRBV5-6 and TRBJ1-2; weak D call: TRBD1 (6 bases). The germline gives CDR1 SGHDT, CDR2 YYEEEE. This CDR3 contains 13 residues. Trimming removed 1 base at V and 2 bases at J, with 6 bases between. The CDR3: CASSLRGNYGYTF. The CDR3 DNA sequence: TGTGCCAGCAGCTTGAGGGGGAACTATGGCTACACCTTC.

The chain carries TRBV6-5 and TRBJ1-4, with D maybe TRBD1 (5 bases). The CDR3 has 16 amino acids. Deletions cut 0 bases from V and 7 bases from J, with 15 bases between. Germline CDR1 and CDR2: MNHEY and SVGAGI. CDR3 amino acids: CASSYSGSGRGEKLFF. CDR3 coding DNA: TGTGCCAGCAGTTACTCGGGATCCGGGAGGGGTGAAAAACTGTTTTTT.

This chain connects TRBV12-3 or TRBV12-4 to TRBJ1-1; D unresolved. The CDR3 runs to 13 residues. Trimming removed 4 bases from V and 1 base from J, with 7 bases in between. Written as DNA, the CDR3 is TGTGCCAGCAGTTCCTTCTCGAACACTGAAGCTTTCTTT. Its translation is CASSSFSNTEAFF.

In this sample, this clone turned up a few times. The genes are TRBV5-6 and TRBJ2-7; 9 positions agree with TRBD1. V shed 3 bases, J shed 3 bases, and the junction held 4 bases outside the gene matches. The CDR3 is made up of 14 amino acids. From germline, CDR1 is SGHDT and CDR2 YYEEEE. CDR3 in DNA: TGTGCCAGCAGCTCGGGGGGACAGGGCTACGAGCAGTACTTC. It translates to CASSSGGQGYEQYF.

The chain recombines TRBV11-3 with TRBJ2-7; TRBD1 agrees at 8 bases. V was pared by 5 bases and J by 3 bases, with 9 bases of the junction left unmatched. There are 15 residues in the CDR3. The V gene's germline CDR1 is SGHNT and CDR2 YENEEA. CDR3 protein: CASSPRTGKGYEQYF. CDR3 DNA: TGTGCCAGCAGCCCAAGGACAGGGAAGGGCTACGAGCAGTACTTC.

J is TRBJ2-1 and V is TRBV7-3, with 10 bases matching TRBD2. V lost 4 bases to trimming and J lost 4 bases; unmatched junction nucleotides: 22. The germline gives CDR1 SGHTA, CDR2 FQGTGA. The CDR3 is 21 amino acids. CDR3 bases: TGTGCCAGCAGCTATCACCAAGGCCTAAGCCCTAGCGGGGGACCTTACAATGAGCAGTTCTTC. Protein product: CASSYHQGLSPSGGPYNEQFF. Filled out from reference TRBV7-3 and TRBJ2-1, the complete variable domain reads GAGVSQTPSNKVTEKGKYVELRCDPISGHTALYWYRQSLGQGPEFLIYFQGTGAADDSGLPNDRFFAVRPEGSVSTLKIQRTERGDSAVYLCASSYHQGLSPSGGPYNEQFFGPGTRLTVL.

Details on this clone: Other DNA sequences of this sample code for an identical CDR3. The chain couples TRBV11-3 to TRBJ1-1, with a tentative D call TRBD1 (5 bases). From germline, CDR1 is SGHNT and CDR2 YENEEA. This CDR3 region has 13 residues. Trimming cost V 0 bases and J 4 bases, with 6 bases left between them. The CDR3: CASSLDQGTEAFF. CDR3 nucleotides: TGTGCCAGCAGCTTAGATCAGGGCACTGAAGCTTTCTTT.

This chain joins TRBV7-2 and TRBJ2-2, with 7 bases aligning to TRBD2. Germline V gene data show CDR1 as SGHTA and CDR2 as FQGNSA. Trimming cost V 0 bases and J 4 bases; bases outside gene matches: 5. The CDR3 has 16 amino acids. The DNA for the CDR3 is TGTGCCAGCAGCTTAGCGGGGGGGTTAGTCACCGGGGAGCTGTTTTTT. The encoded protein is CASSLAGGLVTGELFF. Looking up the rest from reference TRBV7-2 and TRBJ2-2 gives the full variable domain: GAGVSQSPSNKVTEKGKDVELRCDPISGHTALYWYRQSLGQGLEFLIYFQGNSAPDKSGLPSDRFSAERTGGSVSTLTIQRTQQEDSAVYLCASSLAGGLVTGELFFGEGSRLTVL.

This clone turned up a few times. The chain employs TRBV6-5 and TRBJ1-1; tentatively, D is TRBD1 (6 bases). Deletions cut 8 bases from V and 5 bases from J, with 15 bases between. Germline values: CDR1 MNHEY, CDR2 SVGAGI. The CDR3 has 13 residues. The CDR3 is CASGRTVRTEAFF. The CDR3 region has the DNA TGTGCCAGCGGGCGGACAGTCCGTACTGAAGCTTTCTTT.

The chain employs TRBV5-4 and TRBJ2-1, with 10 positions matching TRBD2. The CDR3 consists of 16 residues. Germline CDR1 and CDR2: SGHNT and YYREEE (reference sequence). The ends lost 4 bases at V and 9 bases at J; junction bases unmatched: 13. The CDR3 DNA reads as TGTGCCAGCAGCCTGCGGGGAGCGGGGGGGAGTAGTGAGCAGTTCTTC. This encodes CASSLRGAGGSSEQFF. Combining the CDR3 with reference TRBV5-4 and TRBJ2-1 gives the whole variable domain ETGVTQSPTHLIKTRGQQVTLRCSSQSGHNTVSWYQQALGQGPQFIFQYYREEENGRGNFPPRFSGLQFPNYSSELNVNALELDDSALYLCASSLRGAGGSSEQFFGPGTRLTVL.

This chain joins TRBV25-1 and TRBJ2-1; 7 positions match TRBD1. Trimming cost V 5 bases and J 0 bases; bases outside gene matches: 7. Germline assignment: CDR1 MGHDK and CDR2 SYGVNS. This CDR3 is built from 16 residues. The CDR3: CASSLSDRSSYNEQFF. CDR3 DNA: TGTGCCAGCAGTCTCTCGGACAGGAGCTCCTACAATGAGCAGTTCTTC.

The chain has TRBV7-2 and TRBJ1-2; 7 positions match TRBD1. This CDR3 is built from 17 residues. Trimming took 0 bases from V and 1 from J; bases not matched to a gene: 8. Germline V gene lookup returns CDR1 SGHTA and CDR2 FQGNSA. CDR3 loop: CASSLAAGTAFNYGYTF. CDR3 sequence (DNA): TGTGCCAGCAGCTTAGCGGCCGGGACAGCTTTTAACTATGGCTACACCTTC.

Concerning this clone: Sequence at one end of the junction differs from germline and may be a read error. Written as DNA, the CDR3 is TGTGCTAGCAGCTCCGGACAGTACAATGAGCAGTTCTTC. This codes for CASSSGQYNEQFF. The J gene is TRBJ2-1, the V gene TRBV7-7; maybe TRBD1 (6 bases). The CDR3 has 13 residues. Germline V gene sequence: CDR1 SSHAT, CDR2 FNYEAQ (reference sequence). Full variable domain (outside the CDR3, taken from reference TRBV7-7 and TRBJ2-1): GAGVSQSPRYKVTKRGQDVTLRCDPISSHATLYWYQQALGQGPEFLTYFNYEAQPDKSGLPSDRFSAERPEGSISTLTIQRTEQRDSAMYRCASSSGQYNEQFFGPGTRLTVL.

V gene TRBV25-1 combines with J gene TRBJ1-1, with 9 nucleotides matching TRBD1. V lost 6 bases to trimming and J lost 0 bases; unmatched junction nucleotides: 14. This CDR3 has 18 amino acids. CDR1 MGHDK and CDR2 SYGVNS come from the germline V gene. The chain's CDR3 is CASSEMWDRVTMNTEAFF. CDR3 bases: TGTGCCAGCAGCGAAATGTGGGACAGGGTCACCATGAACACTGAAGCTTTCTTT.

This clone was recorded a few times. V is TRBV4-3 and J is TRBJ1-2; D ambiguous. This CDR3 spans 15 amino acids. Germline CDR1 and CDR2: LGHNA and YSLEER. V was cut by 0 bases and J by 4 bases, with 12 bases left in between. Here the CDR3 reads CASSQEAPGSYGYTF. The CDR3 nucleotides are TGCGCCAGCAGCCAAGAGGCCCCTGGGAGCTATGGCTACACCTTC.

The chain joins TRBV9 to TRBJ1-5, with D possibly TRBD1 on 5 matching bases. The V end was cut by 0 bases, the J end by 0 bases, with 10 bases between. Germline loops: CDR1 SGDLS, CDR2 YYNGEE. The CDR3 runs to 16 residues. The CDR3 loop reads CASSVGGPNSNQPQHF. DNA for the CDR3: TGTGCCAGCAGCGTAGGGGGCCCGAATAGCAATCAGCCCCAGCATTTT.

The chain is built from TRBV12-3 or TRBV12-4 and TRBJ1-1; D unresolved. The CDR3 consists of 13 residues. Trimming took off 3 bases at V and 5 bases at J, with 10 bases between the two ends. CDR3 sequence: CASSLYEATEAFF. CDR3 coding DNA: TGTGCCAGCAGTTTGTATGAGGCTACTGAAGCTTTCTTT.

V usage is TRBV12-3 or TRBV12-4 and J usage is TRBJ1-5; 8 bases are a match to TRBD1. The CDR3 has 13 amino acids. The trim removed 5 bases at V and 9 bases at J, leaving 6 bases unmatched. This chain's CDR3 is CASSDRGLTPQHF. The CDR3 nucleotides are TGTGCCAGCAGTGACAGGGGTCTCACGCCCCAGCATTTT.

The chain links TRBV5-4 to TRBJ1-4, with 7 bases matching TRBD1. V was clipped by 9 bases and J by 2 bases; unmatched bases: 16. Germline assignment: CDR1 SGHNT and CDR2 YYREEE (reference sequence). There are 17 residues in the CDR3. The CDR3 spells CATSGTADDVTNEKLFF. As DNA, the CDR3 is TGTGCCACCTCGGGGACAGCAGACGATGTGACTAATGAAAAACTGTTTTTT. The complete variable domain, with remaining parts taken from reference TRBV5-4 and TRBJ1-4, reads ETGVTQSPTHLIKTRGQQVTLRCSSQSGHNTVSWYQQALGQGPQFIFQYYREEENGRGNFPPRFSGLQFPNYSSELNVNALELDDSALYLCATSGTADDVTNEKLFFGSGTQLSVL.

This chain links TRBV19 with TRBJ2-7; no clear D. The CDR3 runs to 14 residues. Germline V CDR1 and CDR2: LNHDA, SQIVND (reference sequence). V lost 10 bases, J lost 0 bases, and 16 bases lay in between. The CDR3 DNA reads as TGTGCCACCTCTATTGACATCTACTCCTACGAGCAGTACTTC. Protein sequence: CATSIDIYSYEQYF. The complete variable domain, with remaining parts taken from reference TRBV19 and TRBJ2-7, reads DGGITQSPKYLFRKEGQNVTLSCEQNLNHDAMYWYRQDPGQGLRLIYYSQIVNDFQKGDIAEGYSVSREKKESFPLTVTSAQKNPTAFYLCATSIDIYSYEQYFGPGTRLTVT.

The chain recombines TRBV5-1 with TRBJ1-2; 8 nucleotides match TRBD1. The CDR3 contains 15 residues. Germline V gene sequence: CDR1 SGHRS, CDR2 YFSETQ. The ends lost 1 base at V and 8 bases at J; junction bases unmatched: 10. CDR3 nucleotide sequence: TGCGCCAGCAGCTTGCCCTCGACAGGGGCTAGGGGCTACACCTTC. It specifies CASSLPSTGARGYTF.

The V call is TRBV6-2 or TRBV6-3, the J call TRBJ1-6, with 8 bases that match TRBD1. This CDR3 contains 14 residues. V shed 6 bases and J 10 bases; nucleotides not matched to a gene: 8. Germline V CDR1 and CDR2: MNHEY, SVGEGT. Here the CDR3 DNA reads TGTGCCAGCAGCCAGGACAGGGCTTGGTCACCCCTCCACTTT. Protein sequence: CASSQDRAWSPLHF.

This clone has more than one count but fewer than ten. The chain couples TRBV6-5 to TRBJ2-7; 7 nucleotides align to TRBD2. CDR1 and CDR2 (germline): MNHEY, SVGAGI. This CDR3 spans 12 amino acids. The V and J ends lost 7 bases and 6 bases, in that order; junction bases with no gene match: 6. The CDR3 sequence: CASTRGGGEQYF. CDR3 DNA sequence: TGTGCCAGCACCCGGGGCGGGGGCGAGCAGTACTTC.